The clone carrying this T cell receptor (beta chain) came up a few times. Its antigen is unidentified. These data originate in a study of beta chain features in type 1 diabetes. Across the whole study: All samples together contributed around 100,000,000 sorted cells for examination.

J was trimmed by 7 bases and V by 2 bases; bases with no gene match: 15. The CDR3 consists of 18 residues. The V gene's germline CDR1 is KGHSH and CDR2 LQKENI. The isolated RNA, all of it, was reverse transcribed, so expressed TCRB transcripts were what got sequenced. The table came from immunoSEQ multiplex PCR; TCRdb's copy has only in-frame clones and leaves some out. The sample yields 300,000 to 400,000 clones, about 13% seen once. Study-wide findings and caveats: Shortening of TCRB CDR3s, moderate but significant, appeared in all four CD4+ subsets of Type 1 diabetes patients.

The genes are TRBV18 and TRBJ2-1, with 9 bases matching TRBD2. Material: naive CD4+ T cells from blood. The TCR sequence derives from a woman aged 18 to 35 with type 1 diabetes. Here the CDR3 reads CASSPSMLGLAGPNEQFF. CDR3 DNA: TGTGCCAGCTCACCAAGCATGCTGGGGCTAGCGGGACCAAATGAGCAGTTCTTC.